These 2 T cell receptor beta chains were sequenced from one sample in a study of cytomegalovirus exposure and HLA in healthy donors. The study ran its PCR with 60 Vbeta and 13 Jbeta primers. This table comes from immunoSEQ multiplex PCR, and its TCRdb copy is limited to in-frame clones, with some not included. The sample includes 100,000 or so clones, about three quarters of them seen just once. The sequenced sample was PBMCs. These TCRs come from a woman aged 35 to 49 in good health and CMV-seropositive.

J is TRBJ1-1 and V is TRBV4-3; D not resolved. Germline CDR1 reads LGHNA; CDR2 reads YSLEER. There are 13 residues in the CDR3. V lost 0 bases to trimming and J lost 6 bases, with 8 bases between them. The CDR3 DNA follows: TGCGCCAGCAGCCAAGATATACGGGCTGAAGCTTTCTTT. Amino acids: CASSQDIRAEAFF.

V gene TRBV19 combines with J gene TRBJ1-2; 8 bases fit TRBD1. The CDR3 runs 15 residues. V lost 5 bases, J lost 1 base, and 6 bases stayed unmatched. CDR1 and CDR2 from the germline V gene are LNHDA and SQIVND (reference sequence). The CDR3 coding sequence is TGTGCCAGTAGTTCAGGGGGCGGAGGTAACTATGGCTACACCTTC. Encoded protein: CASSSGGGGNYGYTF.